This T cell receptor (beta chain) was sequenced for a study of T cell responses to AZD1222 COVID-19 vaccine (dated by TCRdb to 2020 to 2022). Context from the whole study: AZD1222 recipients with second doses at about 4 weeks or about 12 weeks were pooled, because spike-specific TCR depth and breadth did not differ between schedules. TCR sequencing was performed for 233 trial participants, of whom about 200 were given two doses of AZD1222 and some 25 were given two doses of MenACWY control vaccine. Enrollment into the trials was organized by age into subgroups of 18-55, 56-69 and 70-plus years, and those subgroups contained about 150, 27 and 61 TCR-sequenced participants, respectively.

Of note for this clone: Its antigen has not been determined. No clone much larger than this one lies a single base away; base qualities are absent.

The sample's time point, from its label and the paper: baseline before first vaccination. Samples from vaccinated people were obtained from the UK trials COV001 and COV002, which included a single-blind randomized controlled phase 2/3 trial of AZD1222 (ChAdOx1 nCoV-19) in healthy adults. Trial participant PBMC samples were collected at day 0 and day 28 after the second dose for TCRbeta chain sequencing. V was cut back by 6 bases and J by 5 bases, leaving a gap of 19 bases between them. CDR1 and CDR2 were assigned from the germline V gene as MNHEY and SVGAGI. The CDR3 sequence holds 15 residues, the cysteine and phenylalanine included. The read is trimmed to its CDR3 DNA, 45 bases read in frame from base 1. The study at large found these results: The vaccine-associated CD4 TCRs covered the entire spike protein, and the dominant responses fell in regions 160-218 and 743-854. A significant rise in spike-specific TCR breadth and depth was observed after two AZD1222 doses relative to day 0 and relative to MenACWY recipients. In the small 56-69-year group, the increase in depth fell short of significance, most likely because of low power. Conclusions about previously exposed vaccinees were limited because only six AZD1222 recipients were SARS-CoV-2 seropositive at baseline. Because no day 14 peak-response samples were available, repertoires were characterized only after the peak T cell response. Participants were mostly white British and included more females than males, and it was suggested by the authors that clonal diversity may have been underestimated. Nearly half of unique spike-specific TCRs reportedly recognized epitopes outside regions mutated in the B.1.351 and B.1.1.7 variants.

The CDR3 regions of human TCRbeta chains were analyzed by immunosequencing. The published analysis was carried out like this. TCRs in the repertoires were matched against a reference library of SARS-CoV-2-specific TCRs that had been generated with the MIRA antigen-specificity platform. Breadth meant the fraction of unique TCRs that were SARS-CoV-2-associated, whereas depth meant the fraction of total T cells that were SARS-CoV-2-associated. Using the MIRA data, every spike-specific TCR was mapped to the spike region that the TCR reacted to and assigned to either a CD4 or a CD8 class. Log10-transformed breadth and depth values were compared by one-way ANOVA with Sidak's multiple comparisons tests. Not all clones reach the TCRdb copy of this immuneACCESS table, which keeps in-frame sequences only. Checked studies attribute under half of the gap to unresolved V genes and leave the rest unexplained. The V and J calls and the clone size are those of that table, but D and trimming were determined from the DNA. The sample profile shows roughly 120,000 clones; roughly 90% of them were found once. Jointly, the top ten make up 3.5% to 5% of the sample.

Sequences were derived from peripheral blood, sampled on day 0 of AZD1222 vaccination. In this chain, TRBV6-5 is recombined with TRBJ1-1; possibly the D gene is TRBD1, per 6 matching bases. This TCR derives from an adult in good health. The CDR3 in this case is CASSYDGTMRTEAFF. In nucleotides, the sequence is TGTGCCAGCAGCTATGACGGGACAATGAGGACTGAAGCTTTCTTT.